This entry lists 19 T cell receptor beta chains sequenced from one sample in a study of blood T cell repertoires in COVID-19. TCRdb's table, derived via immunoSEQ multiplex PCR, lists solely in-frame clones and lacks some. The profile shows approximately 200,000 clones, around four fifths of them singletons. Specimen: peripheral blood. These receptors came from a human donor with acute or convalescent COVID-19. The donor label of this sample is uncertain.

The chain recombines TRBV28 with TRBJ2-7, with D unresolved. The germline V gene has CDR1 MDHEN and CDR2 SYDVKM. The V end lost 3 bases, the J end lost 2 bases, and 11 bases lay between the germline ends. The CDR3 contains 14 residues. In DNA, the CDR3 is TGTGCCAGCAGTTTCGCCGACAAGGCCTACGAGCAGTACTTC. As protein: CASSFADKAYEQYF.

The J gene is TRBJ1-2, the V gene TRBV7-9; 7 nucleotides match TRBD1. The CDR3 has 16 residues. Germline V gene data show CDR1 as SEHNR and CDR2 as FQNEAQ (reference sequence). J lost 6 bases, V lost 2 bases, and 12 bases had no gene match. The CDR3 sequence: CASSLSVGRGSNGYTF. The CDR3 region has the DNA TGTGCCAGCAGCTTATCGGTCGGCAGGGGGAGTAATGGCTACACCTTC. Using reference TRBV7-9 and TRBJ1-2 for the parts outside the CDR3, the full variable domain is DTGVSQNPRHKITKRGQNVTFRCDPISEHNRLYWYRQTLGQGPEFLTYFQNEAQLEKSRLLSDRFSAERPKGSFSTLEIQRTEQGDSAMYLCASSLSVGRGSNGYTFGSGTRLTVV.

The chain combines TRBV7-8 with TRBJ2-5; 10 bases are a match to TRBD1. The CDR3 length is 14 residues. Germline V CDR1 and CDR2: SGHVS, FQNEAQ. V shed 1 base, J shed 7 bases, and the junction held 3 bases outside the gene matches. In DNA, the CDR3 is TGTGCCAGCAGCTTAGGGGACAGGGGAGGGACCCAGTACTTC. Translated, it gives CASSLGDRGGTQYF.

The chain recombines TRBV28 with TRBJ2-5, with 9 nucleotides matching TRBD2. CDR1 and CDR2 from the germline V gene are MDHEN and SYDVKM. The V gene end was trimmed by 3 bases and the J gene end by 14 bases; junction bases not matched to a gene: 7. The length of the CDR3 is 12 residues. In DNA, the CDR3 is TGTGCCAGCAGTTTGGTAGCGGGAGAGATTTACTTC. Translated, it gives CASSLVAGEIYF.

The chain employs TRBV19 and TRBJ1-1; D not certain. The CDR3 is 14 amino acids. Trimming took off 5 bases at V and 5 bases at J, with 15 bases between the two ends. Per the germline V gene, CDR1 is LNHDA and CDR2 is SQIVND (reference sequence). In DNA form, the CDR3 reads TGTGCCAGTAGTTCCGGGTCCTGGAGGACTGAAGCTTTCTTT. Its translation is CASSSGSWRTEAFF.

This chain connects TRBV19 to TRBJ1-2; 7 nucleotides match TRBD1. Germline lookup yields CDR1 LNHDA and CDR2 SQIVND (reference sequence). This CDR3 is built from 14 residues. With V trimmed by 2 bases and J by 5 bases, 5 bases remained unmatched. Here the CDR3 reads CASSIKGGPYGYTF. The CDR3 DNA reads TGTGCCAGTAGTATAAAAGGGGGCCCATATGGCTACACCTTC.

The chain uses TRBV18 and TRBJ1-1; tentatively, D is TRBD1 (5 bases). The CDR3 totals 15 residues. From germline, CDR1 is KGHSH and CDR2 LQKENI. The V and J ends lost 0 bases and 9 bases respectively, with 17 bases between them. CDR3 sequence: CASSPPGRLQDKAFF. The CDR3 DNA sequence: TGTGCCAGCTCACCACCGGGTAGGTTACAGGATAAAGCTTTCTTT.

The CDR3 DNA follows: TGTGCCTGGGCTTTTAGGGGCGGCACTGAAGCTTTCTTT. As protein: CAWAFRGGTEAFF. V is TRBV30 and J is TRBJ1-1; TRBD1 is a possible D gene (5 bases). CDR1 is GTSNPN and CDR2 is SVGIG in the germline V gene (reference sequence). Trimming left V 5 bases short and J 4 bases short, with 14 bases between. The CDR3 runs to 13 residues.

This chain connects TRBV10-3 to TRBJ2-7; 14 positions agree with TRBD2. The V gene end was trimmed by 11 bases and the J gene end by 3 bases; junction bases not matched to a gene: 9. The CDR3 totals 15 residues. The germline gives CDR1 ENHRY, CDR2 SYGVKD. CDR3 amino acids: CASGTSGSLVYEQYF. In nucleotides, the CDR3 is TGTGCCTCAGGGACTAGCGGGAGTTTGGTCTACGAGCAGTACTTC.

The CDR3 is CASSQPSGMVPDTQYF. The CDR3 nucleotides read TGTGCCAGCAGCCAACCTAGCGGGATGGTCCCAGATACGCAGTATTTT. This chain joins TRBV7-9 and TRBJ2-3, with 9 bases aligning to TRBD2. The trim removed 5 bases at V and 4 bases at J, leaving 10 bases unmatched. CDR3 length equals 16 residues. Germline V gene data show CDR1 as SEHNR and CDR2 as FQNEAQ (reference sequence).

This clone has only one observation. This sequence joins TRBV6-5 and TRBJ1-2; 9 bases are shared with TRBD1. The CDR3 consists of 13 residues. With V trimmed by 0 bases and J by 12 bases, 5 bases remained unmatched. From germline, CDR1 is MNHEY and CDR2 SVGAGI. This chain's CDR3 is CASSYSYRGPDTF. CDR3 DNA sequence: TGTGCCAGCAGTTACTCATACAGGGGGCCGGACACCTTC.

The gene calls are TRBV6-5 and TRBJ1-1; no clear D gene. V lost 4 bases and J lost 0, with 12 bases in between. CDR1 is MNHEY, CDR2 SVGAGI, per germline. The CDR3 extends over 15 amino acids. The CDR3 bases are TGTGCCAGCAGTTGGTCCCACAACGTGAACACTGAAGCTTTCTTT. Translating gives CASSWSHNVNTEAFF.

A few counts support this clone. The J gene is TRBJ1-2, the V gene TRBV19; D gene uncertain. Trimming cost V 3 bases and J 5 bases, with 13 bases left between them. This CDR3 has 14 amino acids. Germline loops: CDR1 LNHDA, CDR2 SQIVND (reference sequence). The CDR3 sequence: CASSIKGSGYGYTF. The CDR3 DNA is TGTGCCAGTAGTATTAAGGGTTCGGGGTATGGCTACACCTTC.

The chain recombines TRBV5-4 with TRBJ2-6; D not resolved. Per the germline V gene, CDR1 is SGHNT and CDR2 is YYREEE (reference sequence). Trimming left V 4 bases short and J 4 bases short, with 9 bases between. The CDR3 loop spans 14 amino acids. Here the CDR3 reads CASSRTSGANVLTF. The DNA for the CDR3 is TGTGCCAGCAGCCGAACTTCGGGGGCCAACGTCCTGACTTTC.

A few counts support this clone. DNA of the CDR3: TGTGCCAGCAGTTACTCGACAGGGGGCGGATACGAGCAGTACTTC. Encoded protein: CASSYSTGGGYEQYF. The chain joins TRBV6-5 to TRBJ2-7; 10 positions match TRBD1. J lost 4 bases, V lost 0 bases, and 3 bases had no gene match. The CDR3 totals 15 residues. In germline, CDR1 is MNHEY, CDR2 SVGAGI.

The chain has TRBV7-8 and TRBJ2-1; 8 bases fit TRBD1. The CDR3 has 15 amino acids. CDR1 and CDR2 from the germline V gene are SGHVS and FQNEAQ. V trimming: 5 bases; J trimming: 7 bases; junction bases outside the gene matches: 10. Here the CDR3 DNA reads TGTGCCAGCAGCCCGTGGACAGGGATGGGAAATGAGCAGTTCTTC. It specifies CASSPWTGMGNEQFF.

The chain carries TRBV11-3 and TRBJ2-7, with TRBD2 identical over 14 bases. The CDR3 has 20 residues. The germline V gene encodes CDR1 SGHNT and CDR2 YENEEA. Trimming took 0 bases from V and 0 from J; bases not matched to a gene: 10. The CDR3 DNA sequence: TGTGCCAGCAGCTTAGAAGCCGGGACTAGCGGGAGTCGGAGCTCCTACGAGCAGTACTTC. It yields the protein CASSLEAGTSGSRSSYEQYF.

V usage is TRBV19 and J usage is TRBJ2-5, with 9 nucleotides matching TRBD1. Losses at the gene ends were 5 bases for V and 0 bases for J; bases not matched to a gene: 4. From germline, CDR1 is LNHDA and CDR2 SQIVND (reference sequence). This CDR3 has 15 residues. CDR3 DNA sequence: TGTGCCAGTAGTCCGACAGGGGGGTACCAAGAGACCCAGTACTTC. Residues: CASSPTGGYQETQYF.

This clone was recorded only once. The chain joins TRBV27 to TRBJ2-5; a possible D gene is TRBD1 (6 bases). This CDR3 region has 15 residues. V gave up 2 bases and J gave up 4 bases, with 14 bases separating them. Per germline, CDR1 MNHEY and CDR2 SMNVEV (reference sequence). CDR3 DNA: TGTGCCAGCAGTTTAGTGTATGGGGGCGGAGAGACCCAGTACTTC. It specifies CASSLVYGGGETQYF.